The source of this T cell receptor (beta chain) is a study of OX40 agonist ivuxolimab in advanced cancers. Autoimmune disease history or systemic immunosuppression disqualified patients. There are 16 residues in the CDR3. Germline-derived CDR1 and CDR2 are ENHRY and SYGVKD. V lost 2 bases, J lost 0 bases, and 12 bases lay in between. Libraries were prepared by immunoSEQ multiplex PCR; TCRdb keeps only in-frame clonotypes and omits some of them. The sample shows roughly 92,000 clones, around 90% of them seen only once. Sample: CD4+ or CD8+ T cells sorted from blood, taken in a trial of the OX40 agonist ivuxolimab. The gene calls are TRBV10-3 and TRBJ2-3; D not resolved. This TCR came from an adult with an advanced solid tumor such as melanoma, head and neck, liver or kidney cancer. DNA of the CDR3: TGTGCCATCAGTGAGATCGGGCTAGACAGCACAGATACGCAGTATTTT. This translates into CAISEIGLDSTDTQYF.